These 32 T cell receptor beta chains originate from one sample sequenced in a study of T cell responses to AZD1222 COVID-19 vaccine. Some clones are missing from TCRdb's copy, which holds only in-frame ones; the method was immunoSEQ multiplex PCR. The repertoire holds 150,000 to 200,000 clones, with 85% to 95% as singletons. Here the sequenced sample was peripheral blood, taken on day 0 of AZD1222 vaccination. The receptor set was obtained from an adult in good health.

J is TRBJ2-1 and V is TRBV24-1; D not certain. The CDR3 extends over 11 amino acids. The germline CDR1 and CDR2 sequences are KGHDR and SFDVKD. V lost 4 bases to trimming and J lost 11 bases, with 8 bases between them. The chain's CDR3 is CATSDTVKQFF. The DNA of the CDR3 is TGTGCCACCAGTGACACGGTCAAGCAGTTCTTC.

V is TRBV7-2 and J is TRBJ1-1; 8 positions agree with TRBD1. This CDR3 has 17 residues. The germline V gene encodes CDR1 SGHTA and CDR2 FQGNSA. V shed 5 bases and J 1 base; nucleotides not matched to a gene: 12. CDR3 bases: TGTGCCAGCAGCGCCGGGACAGGCGCTAAGGGGAACACTGAAGCTTTCTTT. Translation gives CASSAGTGAKGNTEAFF.

The rearrangement links TRBV19 to TRBJ1-1; perhaps TRBD1 as D (6 bases). Germline lookup yields CDR1 LNHDA and CDR2 SQIVND (reference sequence). The CDR3 is 14 amino acids. Deletions cut 5 bases from V and 1 base from J, with 11 bases between. The CDR3 here is CASSPRTENTEAFF. DNA for the CDR3: TGTGCCAGTAGTCCCCGGACAGAGAACACTGAAGCTTTCTTT.

The chain uses TRBV18 and TRBJ1-4, with 7 nucleotides matching TRBD1. CDR1 and CDR2 (germline): KGHSH, LQKENI. Trimming removed 6 bases from V and 6 bases from J; junction bases left unmatched: 13. The CDR3 is 16 residues long. Written as DNA, the CDR3 is TGTGCCAGCTCCCCATCCCAGGGGGTTTGGGATGAAAAACTGTTTTTT. Translated: CASSPSQGVWDEKLFF.

CDR3 loop: CASSETGFSDGYTF. In DNA, the CDR3 is TGTGCCAGCAGTGAAACAGGGTTCTCTGATGGCTACACCTTC. The J gene is TRBJ1-2, the V gene TRBV2; TRBD1 might be the D (6 bases). CDR1 and CDR2 (germline): SNHLY, FYNNEI. V gave up 2 bases and J gave up 6 bases, with 13 bases separating them. This CDR3 contains 14 residues.

The chain combines TRBV9 with TRBJ1-4; 7 bases line up with TRBD1. Trimming took 3 bases from V and 3 from J; bases not matched to a gene: 5. The germline V gene encodes CDR1 SGDLS and CDR2 YYNGEE. The CDR3 length is 15 residues. The chain's CDR3 is CASSEGAGSNEKLFF. CDR3 coding DNA: TGTGCCAGCAGCGAGGGGGCGGGATCTAATGAAAAACTGTTTTTT. The full variable domain, its missing parts supplied by reference TRBV9 and TRBJ1-4, is DSGVTQTPKHLITATGQRVTLRCSPRSGDLSVYWYQQSLDQGLQFLIQYYNGEERAKGNILERFSAQQFPDLHSELNLSSLELGDSALYFCASSEGAGSNEKLFFGSGTQLSVL.

The chain employs TRBV27 and TRBJ2-7; TRBD2 might be the D (6 bases). The CDR3 covers 15 residues. Germline CDR1 is MNHEY and CDR2 is SMNVEV (reference sequence). The V gene lost 3 bases and the J gene lost 9 bases, with 21 bases spanning the gap. CDR3 residues: CASSFGGNPPFAQYF. The CDR3 bases are TGTGCCAGCAGTTTCGGCGGGAACCCCCCCTTTGCGCAGTACTTC.

CDR3 region: CASSLSSLTEAFF. The CDR3 DNA is TGTGCCAGCAGTTTATCCAGTTTGACTGAAGCTTTCTTT. The V and J genes are TRBV27 and TRBJ1-1; D unresolved. CDR1 MNHEY and CDR2 SMNVEV come from the germline V gene (reference sequence). CDR3 length: 13 residues. Between the trimmed V and J ends, which lost 0 bases and 5 bases, there was a span of 7 bases.

As concerns this clone: This sample also contains other DNA sequences that code for the same CDR3. This chain connects TRBV2 to TRBJ1-3; D possibly corresponds to TRBD1 (5 bases). The V gene's germline CDR1 is SNHLY and CDR2 FYNNEI. This CDR3 contains 14 residues. The V and J ends lost 5 bases and 0 bases respectively, with 8 bases between them. This chain's CDR3 is CASSRDSSGNTIYF. CDR3 coding DNA: TGTGCCAGCAGTAGAGACAGCTCTGGAAACACCATATATTTT.

This chain links TRBV4-1 with TRBJ1-3; D perhaps matches TRBD1 (5 bases). Trimming removed 4 bases from V and 3 bases from J, with 10 bases in between. The CDR3 has 14 residues. The germline V gene has CDR1 MGHRA and CDR2 YSYEKL. The CDR3 region is CASSLLDIGNTIYF. CDR3 nucleotide sequence: TGCGCCAGCAGCCTTTTGGACATTGGAAACACCATATATTTT.

This chain uses TRBV6-6 with TRBJ1-1; no firm D call. This CDR3 has 11 residues. Looked up from germline, CDR1 is MNHNY and CDR2 is SVGAGI (reference sequence). The ends were cut back, 7 bases at V and 1 base at J, with 4 bases in the middle. CDR3 in DNA: TGTGCCAGCAAAACGAACACTGAAGCTTTCTTT. Its translation: CASKTNTEAFF.

The chain links TRBV28 to TRBJ1-2, with D perhaps matching TRBD1 (5 bases). Germline V gives CDR1 MDHEN, CDR2 SYDVKM. V gave up 3 bases and J gave up 8 bases, with 13 bases separating them. The CDR3 has 13 residues. The CDR3 loop is CASSLAGTGGYTF. The CDR3, as DNA: TGTGCCAGCAGTTTGGCCGGGACTGGGGGCTACACCTTC.

V and J are TRBV3-1 (or the pseudogene TRBV3-2) and TRBJ1-6; no clear D. The germline V gene encodes CDR1 LGHDT and CDR2 YNNKEL (reference sequence). This CDR3 comprises 13 residues. Trimming shortened V by 4 bases and J by 10 bases, and 11 bases separated the two germline ends. The CDR3 spells CASSPSGASPLHF. CDR3 nucleotides: TGTGCCAGCAGCCCCTCAGGTGCCTCACCCCTCCACTTT.

V usage is TRBV4-1 and J usage is TRBJ2-3, with D maybe TRBD2 (6 bases). The CDR3 sequence is 15 residues long. V was clipped by 4 bases and J by 4 bases, with 15 bases between them. Germline V gene data show CDR1 as MGHRA and CDR2 as YSYEKL. CDR3 sequence: CASSPGRGLADTQYF. DNA for the CDR3: TGCGCCAGCAGCCCAGGCCGGGGGTTGGCAGATACGCAGTATTTT.

V is TRBV9 and J is TRBJ1-6, with D unclear. V dropped 5 bases and J dropped 7 bases, with 16 bases sitting between them. Germline V gene lookup returns CDR1 SGDLS and CDR2 YYNGEE. The CDR3 contains 15 residues. The CDR3 sequence is CASRDLRDSNSPLHF. The CDR3 DNA follows: TGTGCCAGCAGAGATCTGCGGGATTCAAATTCACCCCTCCACTTT.

V gene TRBV18 combines with J gene TRBJ1-1, with 8 bases lining up with TRBD1. Germline-derived CDR1 and CDR2 are KGHSH and LQKENI. V dropped 4 bases and J dropped 6; count of bases not matched to a gene: 4. CDR3 length equals 13 residues. The CDR3 DNA reads TGTGCCAGCTCACTAACAGGGGGTCCTGAAGCTTTCTTT. Its protein is CASSLTGGPEAFF. Together with reference TRBV18 and TRBJ1-1, the CDR3 gives the full variable domain: NAGVMQNPRHLVRRRGQEARLRCSPMKGHSHVYWYRQLPEEGLKFMVYLQKENIIDESGMPKERFSAEFPKEGPSILRIQQVVRGDSAAYFCASSLTGGPEAFFGQGTRLTVV.

The rearrangement uses TRBV3-1 (or the pseudogene TRBV3-2) and TRBJ2-7; D ambiguous. The germline V and J ends were trimmed by 2 bases and 6 bases, with 11 bases remaining between them. The CDR3 has 13 amino acids. Germline CDR1 reads LGHDT; CDR2 reads YNNKEL (reference sequence). The CDR3: CASSQLATSEQYF. The CDR3 region has the DNA TGTGCCAGCAGCCAACTTGCGACTTCCGAGCAGTACTTC.

This chain connects TRBV19 to TRBJ2-2; D is unresolved. From germline, CDR1 is LNHDA and CDR2 SQIVND (reference sequence). The CDR3 covers 17 residues. Trimming shortened V by 6 bases and J by 5 bases, and 22 bases separated the two germline ends. This CDR3 reads CASSPFIGWERTGELFF. The DNA of the CDR3 is TGTGCCAGTAGCCCCTTTATCGGGTGGGAACGTACCGGGGAGCTGTTTTTT.

In the case of this clone: Sequence at one end of the junction differs from germline and may be a read error. CDR3 sequence reads: CASRIGQTNQPQHF. Here the CDR3 DNA reads TGTGCCAGTAGAATAGGACAGACAAATCAGCCCCAGCATTTT. The rearrangement uses TRBV19 and TRBJ1-5; D is perhaps TRBD1 (6 bases). CDR1 and CDR2 (germline): LNHDA, SQIVND (reference sequence). The CDR3 is made up of 14 amino acids. The whole variable domain, filled in from reference TRBV19 and TRBJ1-5, reads DGGITQSPKYLFRKEGQNVTLSCEQNLNHDAMYWYRQDPGQGLRLIYYSQIVNDFQKGDIAEGYSVSREKKESFPLTVTSAQKNPTAFYLCASRIGQTNQPQHFGDGTRLSIL.

The chain has TRBV28 and TRBJ1-5, with D possibly matching TRBD1 (6 bases). Trimming pared 7 bases from V and 2 bases from J, leaving 12 bases between. The CDR3 consists of 14 residues. Germline lookup yields CDR1 MDHEN and CDR2 SYDVKM. The CDR3 DNA is TGTGCCAGCAACGGGGGCGAGCGCAATCAGCCCCAGCATTTT. This codes for CASNGGERNQPQHF.

The chain recombines TRBV7-9 with TRBJ1-1; unclear D gene. Germline values: CDR1 SEHNR, CDR2 FQNEAQ (reference sequence). The CDR3 is 12 amino acids. Trimming stripped 5 bases from V and 6 bases from J, with 10 bases between. CDR3 coding DNA: TGTGCCAGCAGCCGGGAAAGGGCTGAAGCTTTCTTT. Its protein product is CASSRERAEAFF.

The chain uses TRBV30 and TRBJ1-2, with D tentatively TRBD1 (5 bases). The CDR3 is made up of 14 amino acids. Looked up from germline, CDR1 is GTSNPN and CDR2 is SVGIG (reference sequence). Trimming pared 0 bases from V and 7 bases from J, leaving 15 bases between. CDR3 in amino acids: CAWSVQRRGSGYTF. In nucleotides, the CDR3 is TGTGCCTGGAGTGTACAAAGGAGGGGCTCTGGCTACACCTTC.

This chain connects TRBV7-9 to TRBJ2-4; D is perhaps TRBD1 (7 bases). This CDR3 has 18 residues. Germline V gives CDR1 SEHNR, CDR2 FQNEAQ (reference sequence). V dropped 5 bases and J dropped 0 bases, with 20 bases sitting between them. CDR3 bases: TGTGCCAGCAGCCCGTCCAGGGGGACTCCAATAGCCAAAAACATTCAGTACTTC. Protein sequence: CASSPSRGTPIAKNIQYF. Looking up the rest from reference TRBV7-9 and TRBJ2-4 gives the full variable domain: DTGVSQNPRHKITKRGQNVTFRCDPISEHNRLYWYRQTLGQGPEFLTYFQNEAQLEKSRLLSDRFSAERPKGSFSTLEIQRTEQGDSAMYLCASSPSRGTPIAKNIQYFGAGTRLSVL.

The rearrangement links TRBV2 to TRBJ1-5; no definite D call. The CDR3 extends over 14 amino acids. Germline V lookup: CDR1 SNHLY, CDR2 FYNNEI. The ends were cut back, 7 bases at V and 2 bases at J, with 12 bases in the middle. CDR3 sequence: CASNTGRGNQPQHF. CDR3 DNA: TGTGCCAGCAACACTGGGAGGGGCAATCAGCCCCAGCATTTT.

The V and J genes are TRBV28 and TRBJ1-1; TRBD1 is a possible D gene (5 bases). The CDR3 contains 12 residues. Trimming left V 7 bases short and J 8 bases short, with 14 bases between. Germline V gives CDR1 MDHEN, CDR2 SYDVKM. This chain's CDR3 is CASTLQGLEAFF. The CDR3 bases are TGTGCCAGCACTCTTCAGGGTTTAGAAGCTTTCTTT.

CDR3 bases: TGTGCTACAGGGGAATCCTATAATTCACCCCTCCACTTT. Encoded protein: CATGESYNSPLHF. The rearrangement links TRBV28 to TRBJ1-6, with 7 nucleotides matching TRBD1. Germline V lookup: CDR1 MDHEN, CDR2 SYDVKM. The CDR3 is made up of 13 amino acids.

The gene calls are TRBV24-1 and TRBJ1-1, with TRBD1 identical over 11 bases. The CDR3 loop spans 16 amino acids. Germline V CDR1 and CDR2: KGHDR, SFDVKD. The ends lost 3 bases at V and 1 base at J; junction bases unmatched: 3. This CDR3 is CATSDGDRGRNTEAFF. The CDR3 region has the DNA TGTGCCACCAGTGATGGGGACAGGGGGAGGAACACTGAAGCTTTCTTT.

The V and J genes are TRBV5-1 and TRBJ2-7; TRBD1 is a possible D gene (6 bases). Germline CDR1 is SGHRS and CDR2 is YFSETQ. The CDR3 extends over 15 amino acids. Trimming stripped 2 bases from V and 3 bases from J, with 15 bases between. CDR3 loop: CASSLNPGQSYEQYF. CDR3 sequence (DNA): TGCGCCAGCAGCTTAAATCCGGGACAAAGCTACGAGCAGTACTTC.

This rearrangement joins TRBV12-5 to TRBJ2-7, with D perhaps being TRBD1 or TRBD2 (5 bases each). In germline, CDR1 is LGHNT, CDR2 FRNRAP. The ends were cut back, 2 bases at V and 4 bases at J, with 12 bases in the middle. CDR3 length: 14 amino acids. CDR3 region: CASGLTGPGYEQYF. The DNA for the CDR3 is TGTGCTAGTGGTTTGACAGGTCCGGGGTACGAGCAGTACTTC.

The rearrangement uses TRBV29-1 and TRBJ2-5; no definite D call. Trimming removed 4 bases from V and 5 bases from J, with 5 bases in between. CDR3 size: 10 residues. Germline assignment: CDR1 SQVTM and CDR2 ANQGSEA. CDR3 region: CSVGVETQYF. DNA of the CDR3: TGCAGCGTTGGTGTGGAGACCCAGTACTTC.

V is TRBV9 and J is TRBJ1-2; TRBD1 might be the D (5 bases). V dropped 1 base and J dropped 3 bases, with 13 bases sitting between them. This CDR3 is built from 15 residues. Germline V gene sequence: CDR1 SGDLS, CDR2 YYNGEE. The CDR3, as DNA: TGTGCCAGCAGCGTAAGGATCGGAGGGGACTATGGCTACACCTTC. Translation gives CASSVRIGGDYGYTF.

The chain is built from TRBV30 and TRBJ1-5, with D perhaps matching TRBD1 (5 bases). The CDR3 totals 13 residues. V was shortened by 0 bases and J by 7 bases, with 10 bases between the two germline ends. The V gene's germline CDR1 is GTSNPN and CDR2 SVGIG (reference sequence). CDR3 DNA sequence: TGTGCCTGGAGTGTTGGGTGGGGCCAGCCCCAGCATTTT. Translating it yields CAWSVGWGQPQHF.